This T cell receptor beta chain was captured by sequencing in a study of cytotoxic CD8 clonotypes in ibrutinib-treated CLL (dated by TCRdb to the early 2020s). Study-wide context: In this cohort, over 14 patients were treatment-naive and about ten were relapsed/refractory, while approximately 18 had unmutated IGHV. Response samples were taken after a median of 12 months on treatment, ranging from about 6 to 40 months. Partial responses were observed in roughly 25 patients and complete responses in 2; after a median follow-up of about 69 months, remission was maintained in approximately 15 patients and progression was observed in some twelve. Longitudinal samples were available for about 30% of the 86 trial participants. Cryopreserved peripheral blood mononuclear cells were collected before treatment, at response, and at either disease progression or sustained remission. An average of about 250,000 productive templates and roughly 94,000 productive rearrangements was obtained per sample. Every remission and progressive disease sample was obtained while ibrutinib was still being received by the patients. What the authors observed across the whole study: Clonality increased at ibrutinib response, stayed stable in sustained remission, and fell back toward baseline at progression. Public clonotypes were rare and either shrank or stayed stable during treatment, and the rise in clonality at ibrutinib response reflected expansion of private clonotypes. Baseline clonality exceeded that of age-matched healthy donors and correlated strongly with circulating CD8+ T-cell counts. Sampling times were not matched between patients in sustained remission and patients whose disease was progressing, and lymph node repertoires were not examined.

From the cysteine up to the phenylalanine, the CDR3 has a length of 15 residues. Only CDR3 DNA remains: 45 bases, in frame from the first base. From the germline V gene, CDR1 is SGDLS and CDR2 is YYNGEE. The V end gives up 4 bases and the J end 4 bases, leaving 6 bases in the junction not matched to a gene. The goal of deep resolution MiSeq sequencing was a depth between 1 in 1 million and 1 in 200,000 T cells, and coverage averaged 10x per clonotype. The immunoSEQ hsTCRB Kit was used to generate TCR beta libraries. The study's processing was this. ImmunoSEQ Data Assistant and ImmunoSEQ Analyzer were used for data analysis, and V, D and J genes were assigned according to IMGT definitions. Clonality was computed as one minus normalized Shannon entropy of productive rearrangement frequencies, ranging from 0 to 1. Public clonotype analysis was restricted to overrepresented clonotypes comprising at least 0.05% of each patient's repertoire. Repertoires from about a dozen age-matched healthy donors in immuneACCESS were used as clonality controls. Held by TCRdb, this immuneACCESS table contains in-frame sequences only and omits some clones. Under half of the omission traces to an unresolved V gene where checked; the cause of the rest is unknown. Clone size and the V and J calls come from that table; the DNA yielded D and trimming. This sample comprises roughly 45,000 clones, about 69% of them detected only once. The ten biggest clones cover roughly 21% of the sample.

What the time point label conveys for this sample: approximately 25 months on ibrutinib. For TCR beta library preparation, 1.5 to 2.5 micrograms of genomic DNA was extracted from cryopreserved PBMCs. High-throughput TCR beta sequencing was performed on longitudinal blood samples from CLL patients receiving ibrutinib monotherapy. The patients took part in an open-label, single-center phase 2 trial of ibrutinib monotherapy. With respect to this clone: The clone's antigen remains unknown. No much larger clonotype is one base removed from it; base qualities were not supplied.

The sample here was PBMCs, taken after 24 months of ibrutinib treatment. This TCR was sampled from a human donor with chronic lymphocytic leukemia. Here the chain combines TRBV9 and TRBJ2-2; TRBD2 aligns with 8 central bases. In nucleotides, the sequence is TGTGCCAGCAGCAAGGGACTAGTGGGCACCGGGGAGCTGTTTTTT. This yields the protein CASSKGLVGTGELFF.